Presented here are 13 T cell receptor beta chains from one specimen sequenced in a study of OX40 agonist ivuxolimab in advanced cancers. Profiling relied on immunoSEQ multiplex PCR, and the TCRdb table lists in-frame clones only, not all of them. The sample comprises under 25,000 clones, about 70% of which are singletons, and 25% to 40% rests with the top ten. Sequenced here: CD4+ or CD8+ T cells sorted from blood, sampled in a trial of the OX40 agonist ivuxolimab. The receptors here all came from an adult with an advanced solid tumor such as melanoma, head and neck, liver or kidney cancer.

CDR3 protein: CAGDIANTGELFF. CDR3 bases: TGTGCCGGGGACATCGCGAACACCGGGGAGCTGTTTTTT. V and J are TRBV30 and TRBJ2-2; tentatively, D is TRBD1 (6 bases). This CDR3 has 13 residues. CDR1 is GTSNPN and CDR2 is SVGIG in the germline V gene (reference sequence). The ends were cut back, 8 bases at V and 0 bases at J, with 10 bases in the middle.

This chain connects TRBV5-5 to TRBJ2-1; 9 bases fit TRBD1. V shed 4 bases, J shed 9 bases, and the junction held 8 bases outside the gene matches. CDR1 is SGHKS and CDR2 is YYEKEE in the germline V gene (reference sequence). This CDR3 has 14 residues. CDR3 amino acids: CASSAPQGAPEQFF. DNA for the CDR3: TGTGCCAGCAGCGCTCCACAGGGGGCGCCTGAGCAGTTCTTC.

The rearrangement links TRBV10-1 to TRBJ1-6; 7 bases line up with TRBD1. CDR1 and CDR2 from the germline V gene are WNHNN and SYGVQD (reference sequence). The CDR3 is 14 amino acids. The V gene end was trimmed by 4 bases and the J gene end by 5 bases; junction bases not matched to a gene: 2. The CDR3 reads CASSATGNNSPLHF. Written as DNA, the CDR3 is TGCGCCAGCAGTGCGACAGGGAATAATTCACCCCTCCACTTT.

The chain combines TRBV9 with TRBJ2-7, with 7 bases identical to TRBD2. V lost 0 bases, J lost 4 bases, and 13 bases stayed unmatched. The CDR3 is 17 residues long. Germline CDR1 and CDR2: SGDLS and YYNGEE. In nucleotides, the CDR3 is TGTGCCAGCAGCGTAGGGGACGCGGGACTAATAACTTACGAGCAGTACTTC. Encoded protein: CASSVGDAGLITYEQYF.

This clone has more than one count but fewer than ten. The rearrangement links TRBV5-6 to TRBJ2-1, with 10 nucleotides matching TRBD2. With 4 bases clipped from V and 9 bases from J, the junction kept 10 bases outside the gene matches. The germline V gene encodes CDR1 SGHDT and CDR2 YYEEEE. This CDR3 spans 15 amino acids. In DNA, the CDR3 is TGTGCCAGCAGCCTGGGGGCTAGCGGGAGTCTTGAGCAGTTCTTC. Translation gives CASSLGASGSLEQFF.

The CDR3 sequence is CASSLYGNANTGELFF. The CDR3 region has the DNA TGTGCCAGCAGCTTATATGGGAACGCGAACACCGGGGAGCTGTTTTTT. V is TRBV11-2 and J is TRBJ2-2; no definite D call. The CDR3 spans 16 residues. Trimming took 2 bases from V and 0 from J, leaving 10 bases between them. CDR1 is SGHAT, CDR2 FQNNGV, per germline.

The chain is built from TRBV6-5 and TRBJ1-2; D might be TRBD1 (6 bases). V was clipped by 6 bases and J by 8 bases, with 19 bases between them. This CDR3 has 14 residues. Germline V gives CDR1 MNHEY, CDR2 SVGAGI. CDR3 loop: CASSPNTGYRGYTF. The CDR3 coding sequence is TGTGCCAGCAGCCCGAATACAGGGTATCGGGGCTACACCTTC.

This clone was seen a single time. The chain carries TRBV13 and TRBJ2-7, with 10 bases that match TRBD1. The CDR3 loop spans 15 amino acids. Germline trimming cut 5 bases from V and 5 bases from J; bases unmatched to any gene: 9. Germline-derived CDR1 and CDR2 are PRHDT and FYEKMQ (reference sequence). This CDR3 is CASSTRQGASDEQYF. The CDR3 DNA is TGTGCCAGCAGCACAAGACAGGGGGCGTCCGACGAGCAGTACTTC. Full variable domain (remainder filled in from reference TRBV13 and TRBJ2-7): AAGVIQSPRHLIKEKRETATLKCYPIPRHDTVYWYQQGPGQDPQFLISFYEKMQSDKGSIPDRFSAQQFSDYHSELNMSSLELGDSALYFCASSTRQGASDEQYFGPGTRLTVT.

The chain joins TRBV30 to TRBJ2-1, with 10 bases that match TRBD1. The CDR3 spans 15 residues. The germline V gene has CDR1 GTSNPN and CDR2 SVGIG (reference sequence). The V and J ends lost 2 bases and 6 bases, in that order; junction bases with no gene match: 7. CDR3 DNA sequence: TGTGCCTGGAGTTCCCGGGACAGGGGTTTCAATGAGCAGTTCTTC. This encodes CAWSSRDRGFNEQFF. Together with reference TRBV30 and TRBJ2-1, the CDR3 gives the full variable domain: SQTIHQWPATLVQPVGSPLSLECTVEGTSNPNLYWYRQAAGRGLQLLFYSVGIGQISSEVPQNLSASRPQDRQFILSSKKLLLSDSGFYLCAWSSRDRGFNEQFFGPGTRLTVL.

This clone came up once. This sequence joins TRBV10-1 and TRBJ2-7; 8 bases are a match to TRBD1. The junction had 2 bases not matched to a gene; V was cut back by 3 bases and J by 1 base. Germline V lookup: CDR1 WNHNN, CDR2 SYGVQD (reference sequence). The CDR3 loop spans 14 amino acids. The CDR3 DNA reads TGCGCCAGCAGTGACAGGACAGGGTCCTACGAGCAGTACTTC. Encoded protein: CASSDRTGSYEQYF.

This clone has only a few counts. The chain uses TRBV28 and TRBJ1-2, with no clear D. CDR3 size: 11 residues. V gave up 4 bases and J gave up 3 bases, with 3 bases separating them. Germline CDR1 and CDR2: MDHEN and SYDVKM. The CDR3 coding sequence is TGTGCCAGCAGTTGGGACTATGGCTACACCTTC. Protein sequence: CASSWDYGYTF.

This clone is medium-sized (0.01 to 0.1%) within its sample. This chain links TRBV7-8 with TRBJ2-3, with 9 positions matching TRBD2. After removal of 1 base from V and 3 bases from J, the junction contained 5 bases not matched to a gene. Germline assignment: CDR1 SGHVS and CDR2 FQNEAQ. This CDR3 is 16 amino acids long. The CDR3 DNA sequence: TGTGCCAGCAGCTTAGGGGTGACTAGCGGTACAGATACGCAGTATTTT. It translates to CASSLGVTSGTDTQYF.

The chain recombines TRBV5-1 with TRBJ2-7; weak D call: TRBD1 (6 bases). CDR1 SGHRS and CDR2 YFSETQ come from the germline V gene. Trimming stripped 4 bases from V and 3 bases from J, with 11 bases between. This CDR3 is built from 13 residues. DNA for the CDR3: TGCGCCAGCAGCCACGGACAGAACTACGAGCAGTACTTC. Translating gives CASSHGQNYEQYF.